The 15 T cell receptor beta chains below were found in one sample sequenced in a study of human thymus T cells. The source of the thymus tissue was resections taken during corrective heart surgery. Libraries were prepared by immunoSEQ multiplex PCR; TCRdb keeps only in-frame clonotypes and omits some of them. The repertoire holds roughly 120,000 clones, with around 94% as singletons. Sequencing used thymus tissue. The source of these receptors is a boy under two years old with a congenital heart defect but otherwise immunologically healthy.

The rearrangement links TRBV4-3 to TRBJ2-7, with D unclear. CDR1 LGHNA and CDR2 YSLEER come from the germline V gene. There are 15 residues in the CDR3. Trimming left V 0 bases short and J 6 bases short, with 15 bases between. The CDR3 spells CASSQEFHPSREQYF. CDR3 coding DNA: TGCGCCAGCAGCCAAGAGTTCCACCCTTCCCGCGAGCAGTACTTC.

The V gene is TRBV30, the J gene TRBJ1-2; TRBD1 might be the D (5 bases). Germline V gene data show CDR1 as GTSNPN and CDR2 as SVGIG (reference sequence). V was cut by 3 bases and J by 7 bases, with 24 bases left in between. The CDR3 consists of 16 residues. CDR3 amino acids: CAWRAPGTGRSSGYTF. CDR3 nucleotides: TGTGCCTGGAGGGCACCCGGGACTGGGAGAAGCAGTGGCTACACCTTC.

The DNA of the CDR3 is TGTGCCAGCAGCTTGGGGACAGGGGAGGGCAAAAACATTCAGTACTTC. This encodes CASSLGTGEGKNIQYF. V and J are TRBV5-6 and TRBJ2-4, with 9 bases aligning to TRBD1. The V segment lost 0 bases and the J segment 3 bases; nucleotides outside the gene matches: 4. Per the germline V gene, CDR1 is SGHDT and CDR2 is YYEEEE. This CDR3 comprises 16 residues.

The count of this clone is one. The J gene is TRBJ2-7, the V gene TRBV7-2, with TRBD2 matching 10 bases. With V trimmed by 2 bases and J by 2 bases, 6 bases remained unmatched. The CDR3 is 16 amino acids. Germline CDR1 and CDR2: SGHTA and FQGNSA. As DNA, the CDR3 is TGTGCCAGCAGCTTAAGGACTAGCGGTCTCCCCTACGAGCAGTACTTC. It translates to CASSLRTSGLPYEQYF.

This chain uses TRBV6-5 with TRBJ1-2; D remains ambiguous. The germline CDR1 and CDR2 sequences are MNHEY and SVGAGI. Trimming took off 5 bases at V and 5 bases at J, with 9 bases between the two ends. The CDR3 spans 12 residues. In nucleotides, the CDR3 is TGTGCCAGCAGTGGTGACATGTATGGCTACACCTTC. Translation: CASSGDMYGYTF.

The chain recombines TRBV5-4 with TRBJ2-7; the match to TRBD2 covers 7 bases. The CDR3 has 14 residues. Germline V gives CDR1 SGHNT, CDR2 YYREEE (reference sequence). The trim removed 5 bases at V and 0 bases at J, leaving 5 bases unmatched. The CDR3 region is CASRKAGPSYEQYF. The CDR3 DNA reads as TGTGCCAGCAGAAAAGCGGGGCCCTCCTACGAGCAGTACTTC.

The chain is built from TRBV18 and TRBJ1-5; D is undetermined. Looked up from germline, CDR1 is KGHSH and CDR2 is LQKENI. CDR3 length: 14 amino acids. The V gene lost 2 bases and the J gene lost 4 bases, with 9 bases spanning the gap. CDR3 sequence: CASSPGEKNQPQHF. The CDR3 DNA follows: TGTGCCAGCTCACCAGGGGAGAAGAATCAGCCCCAGCATTTT.

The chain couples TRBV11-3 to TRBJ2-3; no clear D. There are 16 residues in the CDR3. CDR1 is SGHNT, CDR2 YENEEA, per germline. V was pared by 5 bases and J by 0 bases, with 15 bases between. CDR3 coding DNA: TGTGCCAGCAGCCCCCCCCGGTTCTCTAGCACAGATACGCAGTATTTT. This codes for CASSPPRFSSTDTQYF.

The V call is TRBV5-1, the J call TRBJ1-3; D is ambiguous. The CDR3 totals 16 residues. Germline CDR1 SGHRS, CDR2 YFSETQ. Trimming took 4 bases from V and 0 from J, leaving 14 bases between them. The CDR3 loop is CASSEAPFNSGNTIYF. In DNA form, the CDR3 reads TGCGCCAGCAGCGAAGCCCCTTTTAACTCTGGAAACACCATATATTTT.

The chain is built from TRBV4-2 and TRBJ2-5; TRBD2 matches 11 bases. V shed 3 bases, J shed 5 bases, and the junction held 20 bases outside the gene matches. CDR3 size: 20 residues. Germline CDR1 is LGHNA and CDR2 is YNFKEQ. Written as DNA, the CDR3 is TGTGCCAGCAGCCAGAAACTAGGACGGGAGACTAGCGGGGTGGGGGAGACCCAGTACTTC. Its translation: CASSQKLGRETSGVGETQYF.

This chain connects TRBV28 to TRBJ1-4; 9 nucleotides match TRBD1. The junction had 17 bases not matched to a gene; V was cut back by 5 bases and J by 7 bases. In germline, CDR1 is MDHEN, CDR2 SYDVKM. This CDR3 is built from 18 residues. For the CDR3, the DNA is TGTGCCAGCAGTACTGACAGGGGGTCCGGGATAGCTTGTGAAAAACTGTTTTTT. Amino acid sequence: CASSTDRGSGIACEKLFF.

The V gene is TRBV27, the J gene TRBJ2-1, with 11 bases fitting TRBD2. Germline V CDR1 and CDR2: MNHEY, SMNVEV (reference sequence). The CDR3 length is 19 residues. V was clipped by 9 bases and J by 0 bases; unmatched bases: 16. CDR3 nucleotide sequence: TGTGCCAGTCGGCTAACGGGACTAGCGGTCACAAGCTCCTACAATGAGCAGTTCTTC. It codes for CASRLTGLAVTSSYNEQFF.

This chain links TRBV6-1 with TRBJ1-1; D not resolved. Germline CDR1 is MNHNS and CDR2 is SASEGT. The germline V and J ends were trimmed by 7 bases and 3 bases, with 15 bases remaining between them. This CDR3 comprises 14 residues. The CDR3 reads CASTERARDTEAFF. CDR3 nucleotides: TGTGCCAGCACCGAGAGGGCGCGGGACACTGAAGCTTTCTTT.

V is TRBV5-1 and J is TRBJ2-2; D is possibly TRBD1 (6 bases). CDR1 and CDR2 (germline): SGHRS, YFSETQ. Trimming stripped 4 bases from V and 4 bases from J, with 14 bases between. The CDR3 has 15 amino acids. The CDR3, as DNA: TGCGCCAGCAGCCCGGACAGTAAGGGCACCGGGGAGCTGTTTTTT. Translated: CASSPDSKGTGELFF.

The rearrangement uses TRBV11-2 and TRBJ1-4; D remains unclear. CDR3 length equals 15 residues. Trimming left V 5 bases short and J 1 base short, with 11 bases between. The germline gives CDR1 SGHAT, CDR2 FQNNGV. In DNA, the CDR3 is TGTGCCAGCAGCGACCCCCTGTTAACTAATGAAAAACTGTTTTTT. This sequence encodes CASSDPLLTNEKLFF.